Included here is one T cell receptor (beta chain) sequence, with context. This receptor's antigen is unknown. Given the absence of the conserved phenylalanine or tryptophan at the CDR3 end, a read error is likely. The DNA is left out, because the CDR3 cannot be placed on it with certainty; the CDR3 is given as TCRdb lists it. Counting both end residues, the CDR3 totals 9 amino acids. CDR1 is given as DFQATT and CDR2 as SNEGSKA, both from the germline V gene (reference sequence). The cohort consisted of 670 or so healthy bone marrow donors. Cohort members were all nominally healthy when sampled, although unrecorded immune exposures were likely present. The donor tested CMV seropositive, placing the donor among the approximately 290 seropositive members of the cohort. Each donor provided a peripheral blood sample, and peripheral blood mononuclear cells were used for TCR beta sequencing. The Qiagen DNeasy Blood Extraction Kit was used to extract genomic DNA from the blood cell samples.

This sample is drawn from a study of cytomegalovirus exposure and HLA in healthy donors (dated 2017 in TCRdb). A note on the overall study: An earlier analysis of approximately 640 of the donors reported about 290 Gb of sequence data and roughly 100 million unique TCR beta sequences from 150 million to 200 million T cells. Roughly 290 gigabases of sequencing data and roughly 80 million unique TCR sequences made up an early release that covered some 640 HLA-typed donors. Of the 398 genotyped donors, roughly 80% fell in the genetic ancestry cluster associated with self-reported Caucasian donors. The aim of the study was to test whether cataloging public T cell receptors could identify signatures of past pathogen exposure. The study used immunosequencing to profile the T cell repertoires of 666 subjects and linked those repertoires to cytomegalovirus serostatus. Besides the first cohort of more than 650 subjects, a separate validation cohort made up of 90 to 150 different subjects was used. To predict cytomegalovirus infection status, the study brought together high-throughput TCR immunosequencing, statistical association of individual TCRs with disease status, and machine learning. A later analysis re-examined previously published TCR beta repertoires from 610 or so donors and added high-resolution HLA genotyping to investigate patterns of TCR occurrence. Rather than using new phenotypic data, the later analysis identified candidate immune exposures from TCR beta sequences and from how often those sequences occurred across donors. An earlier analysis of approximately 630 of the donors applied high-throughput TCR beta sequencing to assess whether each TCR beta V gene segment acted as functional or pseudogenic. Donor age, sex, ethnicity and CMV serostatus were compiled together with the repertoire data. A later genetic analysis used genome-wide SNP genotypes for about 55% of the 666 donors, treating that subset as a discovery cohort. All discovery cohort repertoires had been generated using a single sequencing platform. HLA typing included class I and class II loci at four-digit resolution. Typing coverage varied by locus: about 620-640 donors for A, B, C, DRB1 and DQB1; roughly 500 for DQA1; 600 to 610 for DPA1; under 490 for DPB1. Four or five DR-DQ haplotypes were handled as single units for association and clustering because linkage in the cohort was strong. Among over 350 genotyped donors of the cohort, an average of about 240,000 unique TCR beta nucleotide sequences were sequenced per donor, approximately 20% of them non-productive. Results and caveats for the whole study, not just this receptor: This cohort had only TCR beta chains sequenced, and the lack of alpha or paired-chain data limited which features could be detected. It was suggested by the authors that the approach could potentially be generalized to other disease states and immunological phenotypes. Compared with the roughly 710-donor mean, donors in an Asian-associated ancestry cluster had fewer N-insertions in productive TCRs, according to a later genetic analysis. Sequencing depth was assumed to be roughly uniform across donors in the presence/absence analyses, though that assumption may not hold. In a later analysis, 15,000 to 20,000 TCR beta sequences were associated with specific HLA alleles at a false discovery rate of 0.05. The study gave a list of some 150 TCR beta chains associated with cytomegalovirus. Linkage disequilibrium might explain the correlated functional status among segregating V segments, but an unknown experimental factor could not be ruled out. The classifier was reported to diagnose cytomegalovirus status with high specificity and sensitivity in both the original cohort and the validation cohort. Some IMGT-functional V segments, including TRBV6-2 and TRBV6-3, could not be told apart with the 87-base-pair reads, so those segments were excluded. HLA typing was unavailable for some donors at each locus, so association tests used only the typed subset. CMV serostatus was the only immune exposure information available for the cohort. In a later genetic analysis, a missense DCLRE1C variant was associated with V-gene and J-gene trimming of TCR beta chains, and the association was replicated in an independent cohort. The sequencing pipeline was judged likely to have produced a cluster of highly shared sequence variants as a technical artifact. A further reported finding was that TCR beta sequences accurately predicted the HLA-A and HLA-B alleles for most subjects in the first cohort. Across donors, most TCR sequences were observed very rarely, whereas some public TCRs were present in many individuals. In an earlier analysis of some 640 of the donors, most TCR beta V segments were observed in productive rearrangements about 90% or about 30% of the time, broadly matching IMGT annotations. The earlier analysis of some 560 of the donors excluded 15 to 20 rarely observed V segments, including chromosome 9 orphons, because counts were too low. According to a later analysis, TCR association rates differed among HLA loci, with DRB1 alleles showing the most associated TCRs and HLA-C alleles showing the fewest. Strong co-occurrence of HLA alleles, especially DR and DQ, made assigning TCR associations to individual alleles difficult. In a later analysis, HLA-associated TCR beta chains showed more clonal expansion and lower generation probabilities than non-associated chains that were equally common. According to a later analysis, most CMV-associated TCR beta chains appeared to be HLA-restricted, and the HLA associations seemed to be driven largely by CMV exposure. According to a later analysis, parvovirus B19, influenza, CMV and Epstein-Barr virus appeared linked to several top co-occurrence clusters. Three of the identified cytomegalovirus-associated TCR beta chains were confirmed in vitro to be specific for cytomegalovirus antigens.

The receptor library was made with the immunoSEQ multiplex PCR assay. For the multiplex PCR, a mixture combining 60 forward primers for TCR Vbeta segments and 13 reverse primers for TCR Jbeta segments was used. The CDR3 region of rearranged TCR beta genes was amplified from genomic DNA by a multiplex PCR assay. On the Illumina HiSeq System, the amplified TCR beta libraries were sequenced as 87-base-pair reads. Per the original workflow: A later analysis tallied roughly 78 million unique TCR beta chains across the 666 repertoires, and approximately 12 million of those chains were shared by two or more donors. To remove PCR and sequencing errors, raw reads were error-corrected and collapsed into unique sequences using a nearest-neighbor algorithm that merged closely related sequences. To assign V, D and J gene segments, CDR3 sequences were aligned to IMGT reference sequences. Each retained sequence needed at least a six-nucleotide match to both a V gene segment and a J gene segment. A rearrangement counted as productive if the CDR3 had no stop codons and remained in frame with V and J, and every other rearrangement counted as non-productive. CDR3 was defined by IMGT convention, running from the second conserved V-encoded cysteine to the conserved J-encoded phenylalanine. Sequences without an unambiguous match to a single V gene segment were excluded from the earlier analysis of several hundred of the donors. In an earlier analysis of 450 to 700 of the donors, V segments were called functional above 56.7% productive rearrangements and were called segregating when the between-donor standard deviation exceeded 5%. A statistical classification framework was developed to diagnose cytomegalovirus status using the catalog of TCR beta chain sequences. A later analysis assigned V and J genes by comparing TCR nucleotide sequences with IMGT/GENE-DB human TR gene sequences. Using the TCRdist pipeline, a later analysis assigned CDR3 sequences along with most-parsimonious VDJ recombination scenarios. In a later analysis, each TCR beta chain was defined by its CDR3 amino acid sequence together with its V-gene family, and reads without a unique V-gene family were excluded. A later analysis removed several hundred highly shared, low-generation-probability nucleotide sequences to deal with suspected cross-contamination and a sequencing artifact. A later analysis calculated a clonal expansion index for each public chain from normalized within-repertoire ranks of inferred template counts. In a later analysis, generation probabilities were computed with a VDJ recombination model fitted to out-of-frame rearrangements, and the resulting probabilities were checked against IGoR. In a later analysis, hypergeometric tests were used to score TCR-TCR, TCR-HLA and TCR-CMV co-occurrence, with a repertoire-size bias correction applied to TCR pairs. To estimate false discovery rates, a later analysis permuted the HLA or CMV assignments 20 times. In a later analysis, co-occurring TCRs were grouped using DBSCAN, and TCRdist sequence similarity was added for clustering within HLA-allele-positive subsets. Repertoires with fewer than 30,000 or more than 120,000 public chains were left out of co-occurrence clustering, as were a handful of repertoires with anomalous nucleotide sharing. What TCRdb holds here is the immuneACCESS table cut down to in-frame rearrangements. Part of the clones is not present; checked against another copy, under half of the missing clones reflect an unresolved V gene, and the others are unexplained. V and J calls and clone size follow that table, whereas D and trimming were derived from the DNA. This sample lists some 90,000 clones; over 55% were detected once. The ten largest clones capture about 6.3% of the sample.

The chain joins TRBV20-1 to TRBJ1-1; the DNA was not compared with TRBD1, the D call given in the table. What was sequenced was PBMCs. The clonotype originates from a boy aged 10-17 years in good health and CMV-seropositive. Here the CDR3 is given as CSASLGVLE.